This paragraph covers one T cell receptor beta chain sequence. No antigen is known for it. The input lacks base qualities; no much larger clone sits a single base away. This record belongs to a study of beta chain features in type 1 diabetes (dated by TCRdb to the late 2010s). Context from the whole study: Mean age, gender distribution, total cell number and subset yield were not different between patients and healthy donors. A total of roughly 99,000,000 sorted cells were examined across all samples, and the number of cells per subset was strongly correlated with RNA yield. The study compared the TCRB repertoires of sorted circulating CD4+ T cell subsets in recently diagnosed type 1 diabetes patients with those in matched healthy donors. Regulatory and stem cell-like memory subsets were isolated from only 8 patients and about eight healthy donors, whereas naive and central memory subsets came from all 30 or so donors.

A single peripheral blood draw of approximately 110 mL on average was collected from each donor into heparinised tubes. A BD FACSAria II and a panel including CD45RO, CCR7, CD25, CD127, CD95 and CD27 were used to sort naive, central memory, regulatory and stem cell-like memory CD4+ T cells. All sorted populations exceeded 95% purity. PBMCs were isolated immediately by Lymphoprep density gradient centrifugation and stained directly without culture. So that batch effects would be minimized, each experiment stained and sorted samples in pairs, pairing one healthy donor with one patient. The paper as a whole reports these results and caveats: Shorter templates might have been favored by PCR, but patient and control samples were amplified and corrected together, so both groups would have been affected equally by any skew. Because cDNA rather than genomic DNA was sequenced, highly expressing activated cells could have been over-represented, although no difference in activation and CD3 levels was found between groups. HLA sub-analyses involved small numbers of individuals, so any influence of HLA type on TCRB rearrangement remained unresolved. In all four CD4+ subsets, TCRB CDR3 length was moderately but significantly shorter in type 1 diabetes patients. At VDJ recombination sites, type 1 diabetes patients had fewer insertions and more deleted nucleotides, which implies abnormalities in thymic rearrangement. Naive, central memory and regulatory TCRB repertoires appeared to be more alike among patients than among healthy donors.

All of the isolated RNA was reverse transcribed with the High Capacity cDNA Reverse Transcription Kit, so expressed TCRB transcripts were sequenced. Deep immunoSEQ sequencing was performed on naive, central memory and regulatory T cell samples, with an average of roughly 3.3 million total reads per sample. After sorted cells were lysed in RLT buffer, RNA was extracted with DNase-treated RNeasy Micro or Mini kits, with the choice depending on cell number. Each cell subset was processed on its own to prevent cross-contamination, while patient and healthy donor samples were processed together. Using the immunoSEQ multiplex PCR, TCRB sequences were amplified from cDNA into 87-bp fragments spanning the CDR3 region. Sequencing of the amplicons was performed on the Illumina HiSeq platform. The source study handled its data this way. Synthetic template baselines were used to correct PCR bias computationally, reads within Hamming distance 2 were collapsed together, and singletons that could not be merged were discarded. By aligning reads against IMGT, V, D and J genes, CDR3 length, and insertions or deletions at six rearrangement sites were assigned. Within each subset, clonotype counts were normalized to sorted cell number, after which true diversity and Gini coefficients were computed with the tcR R package. Repertoire sharing was quantified using the overlap coefficient calculated on TCRB nucleotide sequences. Entries here come from immuneACCESS through TCRdb and include only in-frame sequences with V and J called. Some clones fail to appear in such tables; in the studies checked, an unresolved V gene covers under half of the shortfall, and the cause of the remainder is unknown. That table furnishes V, J and clone size, whereas the DNA furnished D and trimming. Here the sample has almost 350,000 clones; approximately 8.2% occur a single time. 0.44% of the sample comes from the top ten.

The sample was central memory CD4+ T cells from blood. The receptor's source is a woman under 30 in good health.

The DNA reads TGTGCCAGTCACGCCGGGGGGGCCCTCTACGAGCAGTACTTC. It translates to CASHAGGALYEQYF. This receptor chain uses TRBV7-2 and TRBJ2-7, with 8 junctional bases fitting TRBD2. The CDR3 runs 14 residues from the cysteine to the phenylalanine. Only the CDR3 region is kept as DNA, spanning 42 bases read in frame from base 1. Trimmed from V: 9 bases; trimmed from J: 3 bases; junction bases lacking a gene match: 10. The germline V gene encodes CDR1 SGHTA and CDR2 FQGNSA.